This T cell receptor (beta chain) was profiled in a study of blood T cell repertoires in COVID-19. Germline-derived CDR1 and CDR2 are MDHEN and SYDVKM. There are 14 residues in the CDR3. V gave up 6 bases and J gave up 9 bases, with 15 bases separating them. In the original workflow: Amplification from reference gene primers served as the basis for estimated nucleated cell counts. This table comes from immunoSEQ multiplex PCR, and its TCRdb copy is limited to in-frame clones, with some not included. That table supplies the V and J calls and clone size; D and trimming were determined from the DNA. The sample carries roughly 72,000 clones, 82% recorded once.

The rearrangement uses TRBV28 and TRBJ1-6; tentatively, D is TRBD1 (5 bases). Sequencing was performed on peripheral blood. This sequence originates from a woman at least 80 years old with acute or convalescent COVID-19. CDR3 nucleotides: TGTGCCAGCAGGCAAAGACAGCTCAGTTCACCCCTCCACTTT. It encodes CASRQRQLSSPLHF.